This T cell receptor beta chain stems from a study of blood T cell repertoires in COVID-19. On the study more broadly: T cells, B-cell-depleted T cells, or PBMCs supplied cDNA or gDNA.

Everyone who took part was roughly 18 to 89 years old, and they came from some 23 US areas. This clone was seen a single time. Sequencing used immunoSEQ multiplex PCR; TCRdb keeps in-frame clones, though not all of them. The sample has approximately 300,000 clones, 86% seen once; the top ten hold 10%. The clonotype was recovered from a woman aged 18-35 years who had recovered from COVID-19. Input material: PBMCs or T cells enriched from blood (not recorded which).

The CDR3 sequence is CATSRALGRDLPYEQYF. The CDR3 DNA follows: TGTGCCACCAGCAGAGCTTTAGGGAGGGATCTCCCCTACGAGCAGTACTTC. J is TRBJ2-7 and V is TRBV15, with 7 bases matching TRBD2. With V trimmed by 1 base and J by 2 bases, 11 bases remained unmatched. Germline CDR1 LNHNV, CDR2 YYDKDF (reference sequence). CDR3 length: 17 amino acids.